The next 7 T cell receptor beta chains were all read from a single sample in a study of regulatory T cells in long-lasting Graves disease. Sample time point: persistent/refractory GD, antithyroid drugs over 5 years with positive TRAb. Preparation of the TCR library used RNA extracted from PBMCs. Building the TCR beta libraries relied on iRepertoire HTBI primers, and CDR3 regions underwent Arm-PCR. Via MiXCR, TCRdb re-called the multiplex PCR reads, giving one row per CDR3 protein. This table has around 510,000 distinct CDR3 sequences, less than 25% appearing once. The sequencing here drew on peripheral blood mononuclear cells (PBMCs), taken when the disease was refractory, from a patient treated with antithyroid drugs. These receptors originate from a female donor with Graves disease.

This clonotype appeared once. The V call is TRBV5-1, the J call TRBJ1-4; D is unclear. V lost 5 bases, J lost 0 bases, and 20 bases lay in between. The CDR3 covers 18 residues. Germline-derived CDR1 and CDR2 are SGHRS and YFSETQ. In DNA form, the CDR3 reads TGCGCCAGCAGTCTCAGAGGGAGGGTGAGGCCAACTAATGAAAAACTGTTTTTT. Protein product: CASSLRGRVRPTNEKLFF.

CDR3 sequence (DNA): TGTGCCAGCAGCCCGGACAGGGGCCCTCCGAGCACTGAAGCTTTCTTT. Translated: CASSPDRGPPSTEAFF. The gene calls are TRBV6-1 and TRBJ1-1; 9 nucleotides agree with TRBD1. The CDR3 is made up of 16 amino acids. Trimming removed 6 bases from V and 4 bases from J; junction bases left unmatched: 12. Germline CDR1 MNHNS, CDR2 SASEGT.

This clonotype was detected ten times or more. The genes are TRBV6-5 and TRBJ1-1; maybe TRBD1 (5 bases). The germline V gene has CDR1 MNHEY and CDR2 SVGAGI. V lost 1 base, J lost 3 bases, and 12 bases lay in between. The CDR3 loop spans 15 amino acids. The CDR3 loop is CASSYLGGEDTEAFF. The CDR3 nucleotides are TGTGCCAGCAGTTACTTGGGGGGGGAAGACACTGAAGCTTTCTTT.

This clonotype was recorded many times. The chain links TRBV6-1 to TRBJ2-4, with a tentative D call TRBD2 (5 bases). This CDR3 spans 15 amino acids. Trimming left V 6 bases short and J 1 base short, with 13 bases between. CDR1 and CDR2 from the germline V gene are MNHNS and SASEGT. The CDR3 loop is CASSDSAVAKNIQYF. In nucleotides, the CDR3 is TGTGCCAGCAGCGATAGCGCAGTGGCCAAAAACATTCAGTACTTC.

There are many counts of this clonotype. The J gene is TRBJ2-7, the V gene TRBV6-2 or TRBV6-3; 10 bases are shared with TRBD2. This CDR3 contains 14 residues. The V gene's germline CDR1 is MNHEY and CDR2 SVGEGT. V lost 7 bases, J lost 6 bases, and 9 bases stayed unmatched. CDR3 sequence reads: CASNRAGGPLEQYF. CDR3 DNA: TGTGCCAGCAATCGAGCGGGAGGGCCTCTCGAGCAGTACTTC.

This clonotype appeared a few times. This chain links TRBV5-1 with TRBJ2-5, with 9 positions matching TRBD2. From germline, CDR1 is SGHRS and CDR2 YFSETQ. The CDR3 spans 16 residues. J lost 6 bases, V lost 1 base, and 10 bases had no gene match. The CDR3 reads CASSLILAGMEKTQYF. In DNA, the CDR3 is TGCGCCAGCAGCTTGATTCTAGCGGGAATGGAGAAGACCCAGTACTTC.

CDR3 in DNA: TGCGCCAGCAGCTTGGAGGCGCTACGGAATTCACCCCTCCACTTT. This translates into CASSLEALRNSPLHF. The gene calls are TRBV5-1 and TRBJ1-6; no clear D gene. The V end was cut by 0 bases, the J end by 7 bases, with 11 bases between. The V gene's germline CDR1 is SGHRS and CDR2 YFSETQ. The length of the CDR3 is 15 residues.